This T cell receptor (beta chain) comes out of a study of cytomegalovirus exposure and HLA in healthy donors. Remarks on this clone: As yet, its antigen is unknown.

Study-wide findings and caveats: When presence/absence was analysed, sequencing depth was taken to be roughly uniform across donors. Sequences of the TCR beta chain were said to predict the HLA-A and HLA-B alleles of most subjects accurately.

The germline gives CDR1 MNHNS, CDR2 SASEGT. V was pared by 6 bases and J by 3 bases, with 9 bases between. The CDR3 contains 12 residues. The PCR had 60 Vbeta and 13 Jbeta primers. TCRdb's table, derived via immunoSEQ multiplex PCR, lists solely in-frame clones and lacks some. The sample yields 70,000 to 95,000 clones, 84% seen once. The chain combines TRBV6-1 with TRBJ2-7; TRBD1 is a possible D gene (6 bases). This TCR was sampled from a woman aged 18-30 years in good health and CMV-seropositive. The specimen sequenced was PBMCs. CDR3 sequence: CASRETGYEQYF. In DNA form, the CDR3 reads TGTGCCAGCAGAGAGACAGGCTACGAGCAGTACTTC.